The clone carrying this T cell receptor beta chain has a handful of counts. No antigen is known for it. These data belong to a study of T cell repertoires in cytomegalovirus infection. Study-level information: It was recently identified HLA-C-restricted and well-studied HLA-B-restricted CMV epitopes that the study used. Indications of both CMV infection and matching HLA type were provided by public TCR beta signatures.

TCRdb reprocessed the reads via MiXCR and lists one record per CDR3 protein. The sample lists just under 500,000 distinct CDR3 sequences; about 33% were seen once. Germline lookup yields CDR1 MNHEY and CDR2 SVGAGI. The CDR3 has 12 amino acids. V lost 3 bases and J lost 6, with 8 bases in between. Study-level findings and limits: There were carriers of CMV plus the relevant HLA, and cumulative public TCR beta family frequency identified them. In two of eight donors, the top clonotype was HLA-C-restricted CMV-specific.

Material: cultured PBMCs, obtained from culture after CMV antigen stimulation. The TCR was taken from a human donor in good health (CMV status not recorded). Some clones in this sample may be carry-over from other donors' samples. The chain links TRBV6-5 to TRBJ1-1, with a weak D call TRBD1 (5 bases). The CDR3 DNA reads as TGTGCCAGCAGTTATAGGGGCTCTGAAGCTTTCTTT. Translating it yields CASSYRGSEAFF.